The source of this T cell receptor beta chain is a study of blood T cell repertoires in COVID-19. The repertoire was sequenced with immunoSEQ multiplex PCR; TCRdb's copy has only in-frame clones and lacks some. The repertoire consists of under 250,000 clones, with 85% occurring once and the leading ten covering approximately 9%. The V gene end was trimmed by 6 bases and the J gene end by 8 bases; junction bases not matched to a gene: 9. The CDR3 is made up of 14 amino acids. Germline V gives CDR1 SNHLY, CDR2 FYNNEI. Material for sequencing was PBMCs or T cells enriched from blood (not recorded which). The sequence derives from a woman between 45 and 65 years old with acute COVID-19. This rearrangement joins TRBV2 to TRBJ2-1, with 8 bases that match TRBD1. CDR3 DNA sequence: TGTGCCAGCAGCCAGGGACAGGTGACGGATGAGCAGTTCTTC. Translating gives CASSQGQVTDEQFF.